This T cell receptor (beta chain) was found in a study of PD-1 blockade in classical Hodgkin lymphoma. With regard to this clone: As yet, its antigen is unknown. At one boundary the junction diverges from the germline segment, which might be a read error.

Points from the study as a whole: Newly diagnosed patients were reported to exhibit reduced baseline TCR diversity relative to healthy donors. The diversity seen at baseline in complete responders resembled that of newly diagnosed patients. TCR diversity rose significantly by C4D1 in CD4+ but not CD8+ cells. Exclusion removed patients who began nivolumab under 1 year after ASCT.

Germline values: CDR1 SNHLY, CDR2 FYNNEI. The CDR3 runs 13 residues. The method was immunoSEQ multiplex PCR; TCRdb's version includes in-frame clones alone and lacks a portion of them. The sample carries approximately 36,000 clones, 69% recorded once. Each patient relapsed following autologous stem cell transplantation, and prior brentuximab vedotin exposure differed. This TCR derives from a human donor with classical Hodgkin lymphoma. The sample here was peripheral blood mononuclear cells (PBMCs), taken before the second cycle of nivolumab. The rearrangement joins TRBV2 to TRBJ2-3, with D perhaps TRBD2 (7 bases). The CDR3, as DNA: TGTGCCAGCAGTGAACTGACTCCCGAAGGGGGGGTATTT. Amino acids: CASSELTPEGGVF.